The 21 T cell receptor beta chains reported below all come from one sample, sequenced in a study of OX40 agonist ivuxolimab in advanced cancers. The method was immunoSEQ multiplex PCR; TCRdb's version includes in-frame clones alone and lacks a portion of them. The repertoire holds tens of thousands of clones, 89% seen once, with 12% in the top ten. Sequencing used CD4+ or CD8+ T cells sorted from blood, obtained in a trial of the OX40 agonist ivuxolimab. The receptors originated from an adult with an advanced solid tumor such as melanoma, head and neck, liver or kidney cancer.

The chain employs TRBV5-4 and TRBJ2-3, with D possibly TRBD2 on 7 matching bases. V lost 1 base, J lost 1 base, and 13 bases lay in between. Germline V lookup: CDR1 SGHNT, CDR2 YYREEE (reference sequence). The CDR3 runs 16 residues. In DNA form, the CDR3 reads TGTGCCAGCAGCTTGTGGGGCGGGGGCCGCACAGATACGCAGTATTTT. This codes for CASSLWGGGRTDTQYF.

This CDR3 reads CATSRVPGLYNEQFF. CDR3 DNA sequence: TGTGCCACCAGCAGAGTGCCGGGACTATACAATGAGCAGTTCTTC. The rearrangement links TRBV15 to TRBJ2-1; 7 nucleotides match TRBD2. CDR3 length: 15 residues. From germline, CDR1 is LNHNV and CDR2 YYDKDF (reference sequence). Trimming at V came to 1 base and at J to 4 bases, leaving 4 bases not matched to a gene.

The chain employs TRBV9 and TRBJ2-5; 10 bases map to TRBD2. V lost 0 bases, J lost 3 bases, and 2 bases stayed unmatched. Germline-derived CDR1 and CDR2 are SGDLS and YYNGEE. The CDR3 has 15 residues. The CDR3 here is CASSVGLAGEETQYF. In nucleotides, the CDR3 is TGTGCCAGCAGCGTAGGGCTAGCGGGAGAAGAGACCCAGTACTTC.

This clone was counted once. This chain's CDR3 is CASRWGLNTEAFF. CDR3 nucleotide sequence: TGTGCCTCGCGGTGGGGCCTGAACACTGAAGCTTTCTTT. The V gene is TRBV28, the J gene TRBJ1-1, with a possible D match to TRBD1 (5 bases). The germline V gene has CDR1 MDHEN and CDR2 SYDVKM. Trimming removed 11 bases from V and 0 bases from J, with 13 bases in between. This CDR3 region has 13 residues.

This chain's CDR3 is CASSLWNEGEAFF. Here the CDR3 DNA reads TGTGCCAGCAGTTTATGGAACGAGGGGGAAGCTTTCTTT. The rearrangement joins TRBV28 to TRBJ1-1, with D perhaps matching TRBD1 (5 bases). V shed 0 bases and J shed 8 bases, with 10 bases lying between them. Germline CDR1 reads MDHEN; CDR2 reads SYDVKM. The CDR3 contains 13 residues.

The chain couples TRBV18 to TRBJ2-7; no clear D gene. This CDR3 has 14 amino acids. Deletions cut 0 bases from V and 6 bases from J, with 12 bases between. CDR1 and CDR2 (germline): KGHSH, LQKENI. CDR3 coding DNA: TGTGCCAGCTCACCACCGGGATTTCTTTTCGAGCAGTACTTC. Translated, it gives CASSPPGFLFEQYF. Full variable domain (rest looked up from reference TRBV18 and TRBJ2-7): NAGVMQNPRHLVRRRGQEARLRCSPMKGHSHVYWYRQLPEEGLKFMVYLQKENIIDESGMPKERFSAEFPKEGPSILRIQQVVRGDSAAYFCASSPPGFLFEQYFGPGTRLTVT.

This clone appeared a single time. The gene calls are TRBV19 and TRBJ2-1; D ambiguous. Trimming cost V 3 bases and J 5 bases, with 5 bases left between them. Germline V gives CDR1 LNHDA, CDR2 SQIVND (reference sequence). The CDR3 has 12 amino acids. The CDR3 loop reads CASSIFDNEQFF. The CDR3, as DNA: TGTGCCAGTAGTATTTTCGACAATGAGCAGTTCTTC. The full variable domain, with the rest looked up from reference TRBV19 and TRBJ2-1, is DGGITQSPKYLFRKEGQNVTLSCEQNLNHDAMYWYRQDPGQGLRLIYYSQIVNDFQKGDIAEGYSVSREKKESFPLTVTSAQKNPTAFYLCASSIFDNEQFFGPGTRLTVL.

The V gene is TRBV15, the J gene TRBJ1-1, with a weak D call TRBD1 (5 bases). CDR1 and CDR2 (germline): LNHNV, YYDKDF (reference sequence). Trimming stripped 3 bases from V and 2 bases from J, with 10 bases between. CDR3 size: 14 residues. CDR3 amino acids: CATSSNRRNTEAFF. The CDR3, as DNA: TGTGCCACCAGCAGCAACAGGAGAAACACTGAAGCTTTCTTT.

This clone was seen a handful of times. J is TRBJ1-2 and V is TRBV20-1; weak D call: TRBD1 (5 bases). Germline CDR1 reads DFQATT; CDR2 reads SNEGSKA (reference sequence). V gave up 3 bases and J gave up 5 bases, with 7 bases separating them. The CDR3 extends over 11 amino acids. CDR3 nucleotide sequence: TGCAGTGCTAGGGACAATTATGGCTACACCTTC. Its translation: CSARDNYGYTF.

This chain connects TRBV4-1 to TRBJ2-3; 10 bases map to TRBD2. The CDR3 has 15 amino acids. V was clipped by 4 bases and J by 6 bases; unmatched bases: 7. Germline V gene data show CDR1 as MGHRA and CDR2 as YSYEKL. As DNA, the CDR3 is TGCGCCAGCAGCCGAGCCCTAGCGGGGGCTGATACGCAGTATTTT. Translating it yields CASSRALAGADTQYF.

The chain carries TRBV4-1 and TRBJ2-7; 7 bases align to TRBD1. The germline V gene has CDR1 MGHRA and CDR2 YSYEKL. The CDR3 is made up of 14 amino acids. J was trimmed by 7 bases and V by 1 base; bases with no gene match: 7. CDR3 in amino acids: CASSQGTGYEEQYF. The CDR3 region has the DNA TGCGCCAGCAGCCAAGGGACAGGTTACGAGGAGCAGTACTTC.

CDR3 protein: CASRKQNEQFF. CDR3 in DNA: TGCGCCAGCAGGAAACAAAATGAGCAGTTCTTC. This chain links TRBV4-1 with TRBJ2-1; no firm D call. V shed 6 bases and J shed 7 bases, with 7 bases lying between them. The length of the CDR3 is 11 residues. Germline V CDR1 and CDR2: MGHRA, YSYEKL.

V and J are TRBV5-6 and TRBJ2-7; D may be TRBD1 (5 bases). V was clipped by 4 bases and J by 1 base, with 15 bases between them. From germline, CDR1 is SGHDT and CDR2 YYEEEE. This CDR3 region has 15 residues. The DNA of the CDR3 is TGTGCCAGCAGCGGGCCCCAAGACAGTTCCTACGAGCAGTACTTC. Protein sequence: CASSGPQDSSYEQYF.

The chain employs TRBV7-3 and TRBJ1-2; D not certain. The CDR3 sequence is 13 residues long. Germline values: CDR1 SGHTA, CDR2 FQGTGA. Trimming left V 0 bases short and J 8 bases short, with 10 bases between. The CDR3 DNA reads TGTGCCAGCAGCTTAACGGGGAGCGGCGGCTACACCTTC. Residues: CASSLTGSGGYTF. The variable domain in full, with the rest retrieved from reference TRBV7-3 and TRBJ1-2, is GAGVSQTPSNKVTEKGKYVELRCDPISGHTALYWYRQSLGQGPEFLIYFQGTGAADDSGLPNDRFFAVRPEGSVSTLKIQRTERGDSAVYLCASSLTGSGGYTFGSGTRLTVV.

The chain is built from TRBV5-8 and TRBJ1-5, with 8 bases fitting TRBD1. The germline gives CDR1 SGHTS, CDR2 YDEGEE. The V and J ends lost 4 bases and 0 bases, in that order; junction bases with no gene match: 9. This CDR3 spans 17 amino acids. CDR3 DNA: TGTGCCAGCAGCCCGGGACAGGCGATCGATAGCAATCAGCCCCAGCATTTT. Its translation: CASSPGQAIDSNQPQHF.

The chain's CDR3 is CASSYSLTGNQPQHF. The CDR3 coding sequence is TGTGCCAGCAGTTACTCCTTGACAGGCAATCAGCCCCAGCATTTT. J is TRBJ1-5 and V is TRBV6-5; possible D gene TRBD1, 5 bases. Germline values: CDR1 MNHEY, CDR2 SVGAGI. Trimming stripped 0 bases from V and 2 bases from J, with 8 bases between. This CDR3 is built from 15 residues.

The rearrangement links TRBV5-1 to TRBJ2-7; 7 bases are a match to TRBD2. Germline V gene data show CDR1 as SGHRS and CDR2 as YFSETQ. This CDR3 contains 14 residues. V shed 2 bases and J 2 bases; nucleotides not matched to a gene: 4. The CDR3 sequence: CASSFEGGPYEQYF. CDR3 sequence (DNA): TGCGCCAGCAGCTTCGAGGGAGGGCCCTACGAGCAGTACTTC. The whole variable domain, remainder taken from reference TRBV5-1 and TRBJ2-7, is KAGVTQTPRYLIKTRGQQVTLSCSPISGHRSVSWYQQTPGQGLQFLFEYFSETQRNKGNFPGRFSGRQFSNSRSEMNVSTLELGDSALYLCASSFEGGPYEQYFGPGTRLTVT.

The gene calls are TRBV2 and TRBJ1-4; no firm D call. The CDR3 runs to 12 residues. The germline V gene has CDR1 SNHLY and CDR2 FYNNEI. Deletions cut 3 bases from V and 8 bases from J, with 7 bases between. CDR3 loop: CASSDPPEKLFF. CDR3 coding DNA: TGTGCCAGCAGTGATCCCCCCGAAAAACTGTTTTTT. Full variable domain (missing parts from reference TRBV2 and TRBJ1-4): EPEVTQTPSHQVTQMGQEVILRCVPISNHLYFYWYRQILGQKVEFLVSFYNNEISEKSEIFDDQFSVERPDGSNFTLKIRSTKLEDSAMYFCASSDPPEKLFFGSGTQLSVL.

The CDR3 spells CASSYSTGGSYEQYF. CDR3 in DNA: TGTGCCAGCAGTTACTCGACAGGGGGCTCCTACGAGCAGTACTTC. This sequence joins TRBV6-5 and TRBJ2-7; 9 positions agree with TRBD1. The CDR3 runs to 15 residues. CDR1 is MNHEY and CDR2 is SVGAGI in the germline V gene. J lost 0 bases, V lost 0 bases, and 0 bases had no gene match.

The chain joins TRBV11-3 to TRBJ1-2; TRBD1 aligns across 8 bases. The CDR3 has 13 amino acids. V trimming: 8 bases; J trimming: 3 bases; junction bases outside the gene matches: 5. Germline values: CDR1 SGHNT, CDR2 YENEEA. The CDR3 sequence is CASRTGMDYGYTF. The CDR3 bases are TGTGCCAGCCGGACAGGGATGGACTATGGCTACACCTTC.

The chain carries TRBV6-6 and TRBJ2-3; D is undetermined. The V and J ends lost 6 bases and 0 bases respectively, with 13 bases between them. Looked up from germline, CDR1 is MNHNY and CDR2 is SVGAGI (reference sequence). The CDR3 spans 15 residues. The CDR3 nucleotides are TGTGCCAGCAGCGAAGGCAGCGCTAGCACAGATACGCAGTATTTT. It yields the protein CASSEGSASTDTQYF.